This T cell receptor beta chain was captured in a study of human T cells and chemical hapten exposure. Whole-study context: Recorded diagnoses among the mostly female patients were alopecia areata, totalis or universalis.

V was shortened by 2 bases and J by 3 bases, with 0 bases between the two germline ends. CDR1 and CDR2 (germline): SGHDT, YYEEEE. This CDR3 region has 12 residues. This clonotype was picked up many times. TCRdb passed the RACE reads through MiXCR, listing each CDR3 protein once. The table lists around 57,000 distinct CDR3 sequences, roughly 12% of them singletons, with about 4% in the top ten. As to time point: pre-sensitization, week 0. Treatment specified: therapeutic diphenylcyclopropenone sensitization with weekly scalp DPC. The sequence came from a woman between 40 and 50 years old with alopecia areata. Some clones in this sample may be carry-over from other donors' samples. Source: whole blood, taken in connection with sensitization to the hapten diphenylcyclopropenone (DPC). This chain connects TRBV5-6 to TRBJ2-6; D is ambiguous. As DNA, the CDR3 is TGTGCCAGCAGCTTTGGGGCCAACGTCCTGACTTTC. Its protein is CASSFGANVLTF.